This entry lists 23 T cell receptor beta chains sequenced from one sample in a study of blood T cell repertoires in COVID-19. TCRdb's copy holds only in-frame clones and misses some; the assay was immunoSEQ multiplex PCR. Here the sample spans under 200,000 clones, around 87% being singletons. The sequenced sample consisted of peripheral blood. Receptor source: a man in his forties with active or convalescent COVID-19.

V and J are TRBV3-1 (or the pseudogene TRBV3-2) and TRBJ2-2; D is perhaps TRBD2 (5 bases). Trimming took off 0 bases at V and 7 bases at J, with 12 bases between the two ends. This CDR3 comprises 15 residues. Germline CDR1 reads LGHDT; CDR2 reads YNNKEL (reference sequence). The CDR3 region has the DNA TGTGCCAGCAGCCAAGATCAACTAGGCGGCGGGGAGCTGTTTTTT. It yields the protein CASSQDQLGGGELFF.

The chain joins TRBV7-9 to TRBJ1-2; possible D gene TRBD1, 5 bases. The germline gives CDR1 SEHNR, CDR2 FQNEAQ (reference sequence). This CDR3 region has 17 residues. Trimming pared 1 base from V and 1 base from J, leaving 16 bases between. In DNA, the CDR3 is TGTGCCAGCAGCTTAGAGGGTCCCAGACAGTATAACTATGGCTACACCTTC. Its translation: CASSLEGPRQYNYGYTF.

The chain carries TRBV10-3 and TRBJ1-3; D is uncertain. The CDR3 length is 15 residues. Trimming removed 3 bases from V and 0 bases from J, with 9 bases in between. CDR1 and CDR2 from the germline V gene are ENHRY and SYGVKD. CDR3 residues: CAISDGAYSGNTIYF. In DNA form, the CDR3 reads TGTGCCATCAGTGATGGAGCTTACTCTGGAAACACCATATATTTT.

V gene TRBV19 combines with J gene TRBJ1-2; 7 bases agree with TRBD1. V lost 3 bases to trimming and J lost 6 bases; unmatched junction nucleotides: 4. The CDR3 is made up of 13 amino acids. Germline values: CDR1 LNHDA, CDR2 SQIVND (reference sequence). CDR3 region: CASSIDRVDGYTF. The CDR3 bases are TGTGCCAGTAGTATTGACAGGGTGGATGGCTACACCTTC.

This rearrangement joins TRBV7-8 to TRBJ1-1, with 7 nucleotides matching TRBD1. The CDR3 totals 17 residues. The V gene end was trimmed by 1 base and the J gene end by 4 bases; junction bases not matched to a gene: 12. The germline CDR1 and CDR2 sequences are SGHVS and FQNEAQ. The chain's CDR3 is CASSLGQGRNLGTEAFF. In nucleotides, the CDR3 is TGTGCCAGCAGCTTAGGACAGGGTCGCAACTTGGGCACTGAAGCTTTCTTT.

The sample holds one count of this clone. The J gene is TRBJ1-4, the V gene TRBV6-1; the D is unclear. This CDR3 has 13 amino acids. Germline CDR1 MNHNS, CDR2 SASEGT. The V gene lost 2 bases and the J gene lost 5 bases, with 6 bases spanning the gap. CDR3: CASSESGNEKLFF. In nucleotides, the CDR3 is TGTGCCAGCAGTGAATCGGGGAATGAAAAACTGTTTTTT.

The gene calls are TRBV7-2 and TRBJ1-1, with 8 bases fitting TRBD1. The CDR3 sequence is 13 residues long. V gave up 8 bases and J gave up 0 bases; unmatched junction bases: 2. Germline CDR1 is SGHTA and CDR2 is FQGNSA. The CDR3 DNA is TGTGCCAGCGGACAGGGCCTGAACACTGAAGCTTTCTTT. It codes for CASGQGLNTEAFF. The full variable domain, with the rest looked up from reference TRBV7-2 and TRBJ1-1, is GAGVSQSPSNKVTEKGKDVELRCDPISGHTALYWYRQSLGQGLEFLIYFQGNSAPDKSGLPSDRFSAERTGGSVSTLTIQRTQQEDSAVYLCASGQGLNTEAFFGQGTRLTVV.

This clone was recorded once. The rearrangement links TRBV6-1 to TRBJ1-5; 9 nucleotides align to TRBD1. The CDR3 is made up of 16 amino acids. Losses at the gene ends were 0 bases for V and 6 bases for J; bases not matched to a gene: 6. Germline CDR1 MNHNS, CDR2 SASEGT. CDR3 sequence (DNA): TGTGCCAGCAGTGAAGCAGGGGGACAGGGATTTCAGCCCCAGCATTTT. It encodes CASSEAGGQGFQPQHF.

The chain carries TRBV5-1 and TRBJ2-2, with D possibly matching TRBD1 (5 bases). The CDR3 consists of 14 residues. Trimming removed 0 bases from V and 7 bases from J, with 10 bases in between. Germline V gene data show CDR1 as SGHRS and CDR2 as YFSETQ. CDR3 nucleotide sequence: TGCGCCAGCAGCTTGGCAGGGCGAAACGGGGAGCTGTTTTTT. This gives the protein CASSLAGRNGELFF.

Only a few counts were recorded for this clone. The CDR3: CASALASYNSPLHF. CDR3 in DNA: TGTGCCAGCGCTTTGGCTTCCTATAATTCACCCCTCCACTTT. The chain recombines TRBV19 with TRBJ1-6; D not certain. With 9 bases removed from V and 1 base from J, the gap between germline ends came to 10 bases. CDR1 is LNHDA and CDR2 is SQIVND in the germline V gene (reference sequence). The CDR3 has 14 amino acids.

The chain is built from TRBV30 and TRBJ2-3; 14 nucleotides align to TRBD2. This CDR3 contains 15 residues. With V trimmed by 4 bases and J by 3 bases, 3 bases remained unmatched. Germline V lookup: CDR1 GTSNPN, CDR2 SVGIG (reference sequence). The CDR3 protein is CAWTRTSGGTDTQYF. The CDR3 region has the DNA TGTGCCTGGACACGGACTAGCGGGGGGACAGATACGCAGTATTTT.

V usage is TRBV19 and J usage is TRBJ2-7, with 7 bases matching TRBD1. This CDR3 is built from 14 residues. The V gene end was trimmed by 7 bases and the J gene end by 0 bases; junction bases not matched to a gene: 6. Germline-derived CDR1 and CDR2 are LNHDA and SQIVND (reference sequence). Here the CDR3 reads CASTEGAYSYEQYF. Here the CDR3 DNA reads TGTGCCAGTACTGAGGGGGCCTACTCCTACGAGCAGTACTTC. The full variable domain, completed using reference TRBV19 and TRBJ2-7, is DGGITQSPKYLFRKEGQNVTLSCEQNLNHDAMYWYRQDPGQGLRLIYYSQIVNDFQKGDIAEGYSVSREKKESFPLTVTSAQKNPTAFYLCASTEGAYSYEQYFGPGTRLTVT.

The rearrangement uses TRBV11-2 and TRBJ1-4, with D possibly being TRBD1 (6 bases). V lost 5 bases and J 9 bases, leaving 16 bases between the germline ends. The germline gives CDR1 SGHAT, CDR2 FQNNGV. The CDR3 loop spans 14 amino acids. The CDR3 sequence: CASSLVSQGKKLFF. The CDR3 nucleotides read TGTGCCAGCAGCCTCGTGTCTCAGGGGAAAAAACTGTTTTTT.

The chain has TRBV19 and TRBJ1-4; D ambiguous. V shed 7 bases and J shed 5 bases, with 20 bases lying between them. The length of the CDR3 is 16 residues. Per the germline V gene, CDR1 is LNHDA and CDR2 is SQIVND (reference sequence). CDR3 coding DNA: TGTGCCAGTACCCCACCGGGAGGCGGAAGCAATGAAAAACTGTTTTTT. Protein: CASTPPGGGSNEKLFF.

This sequence joins TRBV11-2 and TRBJ1-1; 9 nucleotides agree with TRBD1. V trimming: 1 base; J trimming: 0 bases; junction bases outside the gene matches: 0. Germline-derived CDR1 and CDR2 are SGHAT and FQNNGV. The CDR3 sequence is 15 residues long. CDR3 sequence reads: CASSLGDRVNTEAFF. CDR3 nucleotides: TGTGCCAGCAGCTTAGGGGACAGGGTGAACACTGAAGCTTTCTTT.

V and J are TRBV15 and TRBJ1-1; no reliable D call. The CDR3 spans 13 residues. Deletions cut 3 bases from V and 4 bases from J, with 9 bases between. Germline lookup yields CDR1 LNHNV and CDR2 YYDKDF (reference sequence). Written as DNA, the CDR3 is TGTGCCACCAGCAGGGGCTTGGGCACTGAAGCTTTCTTT. Translation: CATSRGLGTEAFF.

J is TRBJ1-2 and V is TRBV28; TRBD1 is a possible D gene (5 bases). Germline values: CDR1 MDHEN, CDR2 SYDVKM. The CDR3 is 14 amino acids. V shed 7 bases and J shed 4 bases, with 16 bases lying between them. CDR3 residues: CASTQQVLSYGYTF. CDR3 nucleotide sequence: TGTGCCAGCACCCAACAGGTGCTGTCCTATGGCTACACCTTC.

V usage is TRBV14 and J usage is TRBJ2-3; 7 bases are shared with TRBD2. This CDR3 is 15 amino acids long. Looked up from germline, CDR1 is SGHDN and CDR2 is FVKESK. The trim removed 1 base at V and 4 bases at J, leaving 5 bases unmatched. Here the CDR3 reads CASSQGWGGADTQYF. The DNA of the CDR3 is TGTGCCAGCAGCCAAGGTTGGGGAGGGGCAGATACGCAGTATTTT.

The V call is TRBV2, the J call TRBJ1-2; possible D gene TRBD1, 5 bases. Germline CDR1 reads SNHLY; CDR2 reads FYNNEI. The CDR3 loop spans 15 amino acids. V was cut by 5 bases and J by 3 bases, with 16 bases left in between. The CDR3 DNA reads TGTGCCAGCAGTAGGGGCCCCCACTCTTACTATGGCTACACCTTC. This encodes CASSRGPHSYYGYTF.

V gene TRBV30 combines with J gene TRBJ1-2; tentatively, D is TRBD1 (6 bases). The CDR3 is made up of 14 amino acids. Trimming shortened V by 2 bases and J by 4 bases, and 14 bases separated the two germline ends. From germline, CDR1 is GTSNPN and CDR2 SVGIG (reference sequence). The DNA for the CDR3 is TGTGCCTGGAGTACCGGACAGTTTTCCTATGGCTACACCTTC. Its protein is CAWSTGQFSYGYTF.

The rearrangement uses TRBV11-2 and TRBJ1-1; D remains ambiguous. Trimming pared 0 bases from V and 11 bases from J, leaving 22 bases between. This CDR3 is built from 16 residues. The germline CDR1 and CDR2 sequences are SGHAT and FQNNGV. The CDR3: CASSLEYQDPGVGAFF. The CDR3 nucleotides are TGTGCCAGCAGCTTAGAGTACCAGGACCCGGGAGTAGGGGCTTTCTTT.

This rearrangement joins TRBV28 to TRBJ2-1, with 7 bases identical to TRBD1. The V and J ends lost 4 bases and 7 bases, in that order; junction bases with no gene match: 10. The CDR3 runs to 15 residues. The germline V gene has CDR1 MDHEN and CDR2 SYDVKM. The CDR3 loop reads CASSWVKGAANEQFF. In DNA, the CDR3 is TGTGCCAGCAGTTGGGTCAAGGGGGCGGCGAATGAGCAGTTCTTC.

Here the CDR3 DNA reads TGTGCCAGCAGCTCAATCCCGGGGACAGCCTACGAGCAGTACTTC. Its protein product is CASSSIPGTAYEQYF. The V call is TRBV7-6, the J call TRBJ2-7, with TRBD1 matching 7 bases. This CDR3 region has 15 residues. Germline loops: CDR1 SGHVS, CDR2 FNYEAQ. J lost 2 bases, V lost 4 bases, and 8 bases had no gene match. The variable domain in full, completed from reference TRBV7-6 and TRBJ2-7, reads GAGVSQSPRYKVTKRGQDVALRCDPISGHVSLYWYRQALGQGPEFLTYFNYEAQQDKSGLPNDRFSAERPEGSISTLTIQRTEQRDSAMYRCASSSIPGTAYEQYFGPGTRLTVT.